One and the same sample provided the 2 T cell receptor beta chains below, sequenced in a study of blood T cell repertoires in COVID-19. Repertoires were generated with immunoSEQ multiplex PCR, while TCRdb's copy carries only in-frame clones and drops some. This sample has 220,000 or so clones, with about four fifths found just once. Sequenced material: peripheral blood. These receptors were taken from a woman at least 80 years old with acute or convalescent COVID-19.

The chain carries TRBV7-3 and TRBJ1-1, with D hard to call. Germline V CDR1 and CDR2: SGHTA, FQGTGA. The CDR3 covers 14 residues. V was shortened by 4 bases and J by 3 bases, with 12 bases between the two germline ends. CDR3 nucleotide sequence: TGTGCCAGCAGCTCCACAACGCAAGACACTGAAGCTTTCTTT. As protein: CASSSTTQDTEAFF.

The CDR3 DNA follows: TGTGCCAGCAGCTCCCCCTTTATGGAGCGGGGGGGCCAGGGAGATACGCAGTATTTT. Translation: CASSSPFMERGGQGDTQYF. The chain recombines TRBV11-2 with TRBJ2-3; 10 bases align to TRBD2. In germline, CDR1 is SGHAT, CDR2 FQNNGV. The CDR3 has 19 amino acids. J lost 5 bases, V lost 4 bases, and 18 bases had no gene match.